This is a list of T cell receptor beta chains from one sample in a study of regulatory T cells in long-lasting Graves disease. TCRdb itself ran the multiplex PCR reads through MiXCR, one entry per CDR3 protein. Among some 560,000 distinct CDR3 sequences listed, about 16% were seen once. A further study also used this sample, focusing on T cells in Graves' hyperthyroidism and ophthalmopathy.

This specimen was peripheral blood mononuclear cells (PBMCs), taken at new diagnosis, from a patient treated with antithyroid drugs. The receptors stem from a woman in her forties or fifties with Graves disease. Both conserved end residues are trimmed from each CDR3.

v_call cdr3_aa
TRBV5-6 ASTSTTAPYGTEAF
TRBV3-1 ASSLRGLAVQETQY
TRBV12-3/TRBV12-4 ASRYRGNTEAF
TRBV12-3/TRBV12-4 ASSLSSYVVGEKLF
TRBV11-2 ASSLEGQGYQPQH
TRBV6-5 ASSYSNSGGGDYYGYT
TRBV10-2 ASFSPFTGGTEAF
TRBV20-1 SVYTPGQGTGGEF
TRBV10-3 AISESMVAKNIQY
TRBV7-8 ASSLGYRGSQPQH
TRBV3-1 ASSQGRDRASYEQY
TRBV7-2 ASSFTRGVNTEAF
TRBV9 ASSARDRGVYGYT
TRBV11-2 ASSRDSRTEAF
TRBV30 AWAGNSGNTIY
TRBV20-1 SARGSSGGTGHEQF
TRBV7-2 ASSLGIWQRGGTNTGELF
TRBV5-8 ASSLTGENEKLF
TRBV19 ASSRPPPGANVLT
TRBV28 ASSRSGTGDPGQPQH
TRBV6-1 AISADNTEAF
TRBV20-1 SARVRDRGAYEQY
TRBV30 AWSGTGGGWETQY
TRBV2 ASSSPSGPIPPSREQY
TRBV14 ASSRKTGDNYGYT
TRBV6-1 ASTGRDTTNEKLF
TRBV27 ASSLSKQGGSPLH
TRBV11-2 ASSLDGTSATRQF
TRBV12-3/TRBV12-4 ASSSWGEANYGYT
TRBV20-1 SARAVGVAGGETQY
TRBV5-1 ASSISGDTYEQY
TRBV6-5 ASSYSHWTASEQY
TRBV20-1 SARTGGGEKLF
TRBV6-1 ASSEDRGVSDTEAF
TRBV6-9 ASSYTSGSSPLH
TRBV20-1 SARTSRLAGGPLQKGEQY
TRBV12-3/TRBV12-4 ASSQDRGGEKLF
TRBV7-2 ASSLFGGVSNQPQH
TRBV12-3/TRBV12-4 ASSPDRGRFGNQPQH
TRBV11-3 ASSSPGTGGSRCYGYT
TRBV30 AWSGTGVVNQPQH
TRBV6-1 ASRRFRDRSYEQY
TRBV6-1 ASSESGPPDTQY
TRBV20-1 SASSSGTYSGNTIY
TRBV4-1 ASSSRGVGAF
TRBV6-2/TRBV6-3 ASSWRGIGYT
TRBV5-1 ASSLPEGRELF
TRBV11-2 ASSLVDRGPYEQY
TRBV12-3/TRBV12-4 ASSSQGFYTEAF
TRBV13 ASSGKQGWQY